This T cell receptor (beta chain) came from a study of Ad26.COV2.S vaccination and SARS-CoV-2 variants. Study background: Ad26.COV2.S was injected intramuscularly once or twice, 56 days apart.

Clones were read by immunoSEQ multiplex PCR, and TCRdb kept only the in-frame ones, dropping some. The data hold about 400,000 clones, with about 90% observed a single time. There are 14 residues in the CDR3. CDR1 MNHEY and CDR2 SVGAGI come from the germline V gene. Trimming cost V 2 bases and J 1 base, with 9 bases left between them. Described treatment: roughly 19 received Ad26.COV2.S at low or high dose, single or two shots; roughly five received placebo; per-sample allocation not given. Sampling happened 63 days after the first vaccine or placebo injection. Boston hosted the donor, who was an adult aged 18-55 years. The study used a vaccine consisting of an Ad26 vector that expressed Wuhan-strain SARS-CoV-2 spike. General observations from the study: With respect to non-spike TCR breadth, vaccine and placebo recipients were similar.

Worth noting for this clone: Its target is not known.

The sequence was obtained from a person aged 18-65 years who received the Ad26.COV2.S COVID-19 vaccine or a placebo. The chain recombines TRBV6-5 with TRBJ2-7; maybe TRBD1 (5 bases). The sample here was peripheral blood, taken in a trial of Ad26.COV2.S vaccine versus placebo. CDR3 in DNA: TGTGCCAGCAGTTACGTTCAGGGTTCCTACGAGCAGTACTTC. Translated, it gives CASSYVQGSYEQYF.